This TCR beta chain comes out of a study of cytomegalovirus exposure and HLA in healthy donors. PCR involved 60 Vbeta and 13 Jbeta primers. Produced via immunoSEQ multiplex PCR; TCRdb's table is partial and in-frame only. Among tens of thousands of clones, more than 60% were seen once, and the ten largest hold 2% to 2.5%. Trimming cost V 4 bases and J 4 bases; bases outside gene matches: 9. CDR3 length: 15 residues. Germline assignment: CDR1 LGHNA and CDR2 YNFKEQ. General observations from the study: Later analysis showed most CMV-associated TCR beta chains appearing HLA-restricted. High sensitivity and specificity were reportedly achieved when the classifier diagnosed cytomegalovirus status. Sequencing artifact likely explains a cluster of highly shared sequence variants. Researchers had no immune exposure information except CMV serostatus available.

This clone has more than one count but fewer than ten. The antigen remains undetermined. The TCR originated in a man aged 40-55 years in good health and CMV-seronegative. The specimen was PBMCs. This rearrangement joins TRBV4-2 to TRBJ2-7, with TRBD1 matching 8 bases. The chain's CDR3 is CASSPTNRGEYEQYF. The CDR3 DNA is TGTGCCAGCAGCCCAACAAACAGGGGGGAGTACGAGCAGTACTTC.